Shown below are 16 T cell receptor beta chains from a single sample sequenced in a study of blood T cell repertoires in COVID-19. The method was immunoSEQ multiplex PCR; TCRdb's version includes in-frame clones alone and lacks a portion of them. The sample holds about 160,000 clones, almost 85% seen once. Material: peripheral blood. Receptors originate from a man aged 40-49 years who had recovered from COVID-19.

This rearrangement joins TRBV9 to TRBJ2-2, with D unclear. Germline V CDR1 and CDR2: SGDLS, YYNGEE. This CDR3 is built from 16 residues. V lost 0 bases to trimming and J lost 3 bases, with 12 bases between them. CDR3 sequence (DNA): TGTGCCAGCAGCGTAGCTCTCCCACCGGACACCGGGGAGCTGTTTTTT. It is translated as CASSVALPPDTGELFF.

This sequence joins TRBV20-1 and TRBJ2-1; no reliable D call. The germline gives CDR1 DFQATT, CDR2 SNEGSKA (reference sequence). V dropped 6 bases and J dropped 1 base, with 4 bases sitting between them. The CDR3 is 11 residues long. CDR3 sequence reads: CSAVSYNEQFF. The CDR3 coding sequence is TGCAGTGCCGTGTCCTACAATGAGCAGTTCTTC.

The rearrangement links TRBV7-8 to TRBJ2-6, with D perhaps TRBD2 (5 bases). Between the trimmed V and J ends, which lost 3 bases and 2 bases, there was a span of 8 bases. The length of the CDR3 is 15 residues. Germline CDR1 is SGHVS and CDR2 is FQNEAQ. CDR3 DNA sequence: TGTGCCAGCAGCTTCGGGGTCGCTGGGGCCAACGTCCTGACTTTC. This codes for CASSFGVAGANVLTF.

The chain recombines TRBV7-6 with TRBJ2-1, with 10 bases identical to TRBD2. The CDR3 has 16 amino acids. Germline V CDR1 and CDR2: SGHVS, FNYEAQ. Trimming at V came to 5 bases and at J to 7 bases, leaving 11 bases not matched to a gene. The CDR3: CASSTKAGGPLNEQFF. The CDR3 nucleotides are TGTGCCAGCAGCACGAAAGCGGGAGGGCCTCTGAATGAGCAGTTCTTC. The variable domain in full, completed from reference TRBV7-6 and TRBJ2-1, reads GAGVSQSPRYKVTKRGQDVALRCDPISGHVSLYWYRQALGQGPEFLTYFNYEAQQDKSGLPNDRFSAERPEGSISTLTIQRTEQRDSAMYRCASSTKAGGPLNEQFFGPGTRLTVL.

The chain links TRBV2 to TRBJ1-5; perhaps TRBD1 as D (6 bases). V lost 5 bases and J 3 bases, leaving 11 bases between the germline ends. The CDR3 totals 14 residues. The germline CDR1 and CDR2 sequences are SNHLY and FYNNEI. The CDR3 region is CASSPDSPNQPQHF. The CDR3 coding sequence is TGTGCCAGCAGTCCGGACAGCCCCAATCAGCCCCAGCATTTT.

The J gene is TRBJ2-7, the V gene TRBV6-2 or TRBV6-3; TRBD1 aligns across 10 bases. Germline V gene sequence: CDR1 MNHEY, CDR2 SVGEGT. J gave up 6 bases and V 5 bases, and 13 bases lay outside the gene matches. The CDR3 extends over 16 amino acids. Written as DNA, the CDR3 is TGTGCCAGCAGTACCAGGGACAGGGGACATCCTGGCGAGCAGTACTTC. This gives the protein CASSTRDRGHPGEQYF.

The chain is built from TRBV6-2 or TRBV6-3 and TRBJ2-7; 7 positions agree with TRBD1. The CDR3 covers 18 residues. Germline-derived CDR1 and CDR2 are MNHEY and SVGEGT. J gave up 5 bases and V 5 bases, and 21 bases lay outside the gene matches. CDR3 amino acids: CASSGQEVTRAREDEQYF. Written as DNA, the CDR3 is TGTGCCAGCAGTGGACAGGAGGTTACACGGGCAAGAGAGGACGAGCAGTACTTC.

Only one count was recorded for this clone. The chain employs TRBV7-6 and TRBJ2-3; 8 nucleotides match TRBD2. V was clipped by 4 bases and J by 6 bases; unmatched bases: 12. Germline lookup yields CDR1 SGHVS and CDR2 FNYEAQ. This CDR3 spans 16 amino acids. CDR3 coding DNA: TGTGCCAGCAGCTCCGGGTACGGGAGGGCCGGGGATACGCAGTATTTT. It yields the protein CASSSGYGRAGDTQYF.

The sample holds one count of this clone. This chain uses TRBV19 with TRBJ1-1; D ambiguous. With 8 bases removed from V and 7 bases from J, the gap between germline ends came to 11 bases. CDR3 length: 11 amino acids. Germline CDR1 and CDR2: LNHDA and SQIVND (reference sequence). In DNA form, the CDR3 reads TGTGCCAGTCTTCGCTTGAGTGAAGCTTTCTTT. It is translated as CASLRLSEAFF.

The chain recombines TRBV19 with TRBJ2-7; 8 nucleotides align to TRBD2. CDR1 and CDR2 from the germline V gene are LNHDA and SQIVND (reference sequence). Germline trimming cut 7 bases from V and 3 bases from J; bases unmatched to any gene: 11. This CDR3 is 15 amino acids long. The CDR3 sequence: CASTDEASGSYEQYF. The CDR3 nucleotides are TGTGCCAGTACCGACGAGGCGAGCGGGAGCTACGAGCAGTACTTC.

The sample holds a few counts of this clone. The chain joins TRBV7-9 to TRBJ2-7, with D hard to call. The CDR3 loop spans 12 amino acids. The ends were cut back, 5 bases at V and 9 bases at J, with 14 bases in the middle. CDR1 is SEHNR, CDR2 FQNEAQ, per germline (reference sequence). The CDR3 sequence: CASSRDSLGQYF. Here the CDR3 DNA reads TGTGCCAGCAGCCGAGACTCACTGGGGCAGTACTTC.

The count of this clone is one. CDR3 nucleotide sequence: TGTGCCAGCAGCTTAACAGGGCAGGGGGCACGGGAGCAGTACTTC. This encodes CASSLTGQGAREQYF. This chain joins TRBV7-3 and TRBJ2-7, with 8 bases matching TRBD1. The CDR3 covers 15 residues. The junction had 8 bases not matched to a gene; V was cut back by 0 bases and J by 7 bases. Germline CDR1 is SGHTA and CDR2 is FQGTGA.

J is TRBJ2-7 and V is TRBV30, with 10 nucleotides matching TRBD1. The germline V gene has CDR1 GTSNPN and CDR2 SVGIG (reference sequence). Losses at the gene ends were 6 bases for V and 3 bases for J; bases not matched to a gene: 5. The CDR3 contains 13 residues. CDR3 coding DNA: TGTGCCTGCTACGGACAGGGGGTCTACGAGCAGTACTTC. The encoded protein is CACYGQGVYEQYF. The full variable domain, completed using reference TRBV30 and TRBJ2-7, is SQTIHQWPATLVQPVGSPLSLECTVEGTSNPNLYWYRQAAGRGLQLLFYSVGIGQISSEVPQNLSASRPQDRQFILSSKKLLLSDSGFYLCACYGQGVYEQYFGPGTRLTVT.

The table lists this clone with a count of one. The chain is built from TRBV11-3 and TRBJ1-2, with no clear D. The CDR3 is 12 residues long. Trimming cost V 2 bases and J 6 bases, with 7 bases left between them. Germline lookup yields CDR1 SGHNT and CDR2 YENEEA. The CDR3 sequence: CASSLTGNGYTF. Written as DNA, the CDR3 is TGTGCCAGCAGCTTAACGGGAAATGGCTACACCTTC.

The chain joins TRBV5-5 to TRBJ1-6, with D possibly TRBD1 on 5 matching bases. The germline CDR1 and CDR2 sequences are SGHKS and YYEKEE (reference sequence). Trimming took off 2 bases at V and 7 bases at J, with 10 bases between the two ends. The CDR3 length is 14 residues. CDR3 protein: CASSFGGRNSPLHF. CDR3 nucleotide sequence: TGTGCCAGCAGCTTCGGGGGGAGGAATTCACCCCTCCACTTT.

CDR3 DNA: TGTGCCAGCACCGGGGACAAAAGCTCCTACGAGCAGTACTTC. Residues: CASTGDKSSYEQYF. The chain has TRBV6-6 and TRBJ2-7; D perhaps matches TRBD1 (6 bases). CDR3 length: 14 amino acids. CDR1 and CDR2 from the germline V gene are MNHNY and SVGAGI (reference sequence). Trimming left V 7 bases short and J 0 bases short, with 13 bases between.